The clone carrying this T cell receptor beta chain showed up just a few times. Its specificity is not known. The data stem from a study of Graves' ophthalmopathy and Graves' hyperthyroidism. The CDR3 runs 14 residues. Trimming removed 5 bases from V and 11 bases from J, with 20 bases in between. The study, taken as a whole, reports: In predicting ophthalmopathy progression, the model reached 65% to 71% sensitivity and 72% to 85% specificity.

RNA transcripts provided the template for amplifying TCR beta CDR3 regions. HTBI primers were used in a first-round RT-PCR, which preceded a second-round multiplex PCR. TCRdb used MiXCR to reprocess the multiplex PCR reads, holding one entry per CDR3 protein. The repertoire holds a few hundred thousand distinct CDR3 sequences, with roughly 17% as singletons. The chain combines TRBV12-3 or TRBV12-4 with TRBJ2-3; no clear D. The sequenced sample consisted of peripheral blood. The origin of this receptor is an adult woman with stable Graves' hyperthyroidism. In nucleotides, the CDR3 is TGTGCCAGCAGTCTACACCCGGCCGCCTATTGGCAGTATTTT. Protein: CASSLHPAAYWQYF.